This is a list of T cell receptor beta chains from one sample in a study of blood T cell repertoires in COVID-19. Clones were sequenced by immunoSEQ multiplex PCR, and TCRdb holds only the in-frame ones, with some missing. The sample holds under 250,000 clones; 90% to 95% are singletons and the top ten take 1% to 1.5%. Sequencing was carried out using peripheral blood. The receptors were gathered from a man aged 25 to 45 with acute or convalescent COVID-19. Both conserved end residues are part of each CDR3. D genes are given only for firm matches. Clone size is stated in some rows and not others, as once, few, many or a class when expanded.

d_call: TRBD2; clone_size: .; v_call: TRBV7-8; j_call: TRBJ2-7; cdr3_aa: CASSLGGTSFFHEQYF; cdr3_nt: TGTGCCAGCAGCTTAGGGGGGACTAGCTTTTTCCACGAGCAGTACTTC
d_call: .; clone_size: .; v_call: TRBV24-1; j_call: TRBJ2-7; cdr3_aa: CATSLTGNTYEQYF; cdr3_nt: TGTGCCACCAGCCTAACAGGAAACACCTACGAGCAGTACTTC
d_call: TRBD1; clone_size: .; v_call: TRBV15; j_call: TRBJ1-4; cdr3_aa: CATSRETGGSNEKLFF; cdr3_nt: TGTGCCACCAGCAGAGAAACAGGGGGCTCTAATGAAAAACTGTTTTTT
d_call: .; clone_size: .; v_call: TRBV10-3; j_call: TRBJ2-3; cdr3_aa: CATEGVRGTQYF; cdr3_nt: TGTGCCACGGAAGGGGTCCGCGGTACGCAGTATTTT
d_call: TRBD2; clone_size: .; v_call: TRBV6-5; j_call: TRBJ2-7; cdr3_aa: CASSYGLAGGQFEQYF; cdr3_nt: TGTGCCAGCAGTTATGGTCTAGCGGGGGGGCAATTCGAGCAGTACTTC
d_call: .; clone_size: .; v_call: TRBV10-3; j_call: TRBJ2-3; cdr3_aa: CAISGLRESTDTQYF; cdr3_nt: TGTGCCATCAGTGGACTGAGAGAGAGCACAGATACGCAGTATTTT
d_call: TRBD1; clone_size: .; v_call: TRBV6-1; j_call: TRBJ1-6; cdr3_aa: CASREDRANSPLHF; cdr3_nt: TGTGCCAGCAGGGAAGACAGGGCTAATTCACCCCTCCACTTT
d_call: .; clone_size: .; v_call: TRBV9; j_call: TRBJ2-1; cdr3_aa: CASSVGVSSNPNNEQFF; cdr3_nt: TGTGCCAGCAGCGTAGGTGTATCTAGCAACCCCAACAATGAGCAGTTCTTC
d_call: TRBD1; clone_size: .; v_call: TRBV27; j_call: TRBJ1-1; cdr3_aa: CASSLDRGTEAFF; cdr3_nt: TGTGCCAGCAGTCTAGACAGGGGAACTGAAGCTTTCTTT
d_call: .; clone_size: .; v_call: TRBV6-5; j_call: TRBJ1-5; cdr3_aa: CASSYSSAQPQHF; cdr3_nt: TGTGCCAGCAGTTACTCGAGCGCCCAGCCCCAGCATTTT
d_call: TRBD1; clone_size: .; v_call: TRBV20-1; j_call: TRBJ2-7; cdr3_aa: CSGSDREVQYF; cdr3_nt: TGCAGTGGTAGCGACAGGGAAGTGCAGTACTTC
d_call: .; clone_size: .; v_call: TRBV28; j_call: TRBJ2-3; cdr3_aa: CASSLPQGRDTQYF; cdr3_nt: TGTGCCAGCAGTTTACCCCAGGGGAGAGATACGCAGTATTTT
d_call: TRBD1; clone_size: .; v_call: TRBV27; j_call: TRBJ1-6; cdr3_aa: CASRRRGLGDSPLHF; cdr3_nt: TGTGCCAGCAGACGTAGGGGGCTGGGGGATTCACCCCTCCACTTT
d_call: TRBD1; clone_size: .; v_call: TRBV7-6; j_call: TRBJ1-5; cdr3_aa: CASTKRLTGAKGQPQHF; cdr3_nt: TGTGCCAGCACTAAAAGGTTAACAGGGGCTAAGGGTCAGCCCCAGCATTTT
d_call: .; clone_size: .; v_call: TRBV2; j_call: TRBJ1-5; cdr3_aa: CASNEQGGGQPQHF; cdr3_nt: TGTGCCAGCAACGAACAAGGGGGAGGGCAGCCCCAGCATTTT
d_call: .; clone_size: .; v_call: TRBV7-2; j_call: TRBJ2-1; cdr3_aa: CASRARDSSNEQFF; cdr3_nt: TGTGCCAGTCGTGCCCGGGACTCCAGCAATGAGCAGTTCTTC
d_call: .; clone_size: once; v_call: TRBV10-3; j_call: TRBJ1-6; cdr3_aa: CAIRPDRVQSSYNSPLHF; cdr3_nt: TGTGCCATCAGACCCGACCGGGTCCAGAGCTCCTATAATTCACCCCTCCACTTT
d_call: .; clone_size: .; v_call: TRBV27; j_call: TRBJ2-7; cdr3_aa: CASSRGPSSYEQYF; cdr3_nt: TGTGCCAGCAGTAGGGGCCCCAGCTCCTACGAGCAGTACTTC
d_call: .; clone_size: .; v_call: TRBV14; j_call: TRBJ2-3; cdr3_aa: CASSQSLADTQYF; cdr3_nt: TGTGCCAGCAGCCAATCGCTAGCAGATACGCAGTATTTT
d_call: .; clone_size: .; v_call: TRBV6-6; j_call: TRBJ2-5; cdr3_aa: CASSYSRHRGETQYF; cdr3_nt: TGTGCCAGCAGTTACTCGAGGCACCGGGGGGAGACCCAGTACTTC
d_call: .; clone_size: .; v_call: TRBV19; j_call: TRBJ2-5; cdr3_aa: CATRGVFQETQYF; cdr3_nt: TGTGCCACCCGAGGAGTATTCCAAGAGACCCAGTACTTC
d_call: TRBD1; clone_size: few; v_call: TRBV18; j_call: TRBJ1-6; cdr3_aa: CASSPGSGQVNSPLHF; cdr3_nt: TGTGCCAGCTCACCAGGTTCGGGACAGGTTAATTCACCCCTCCACTTT
d_call: .; clone_size: .; v_call: TRBV6-5; j_call: TRBJ2-1; cdr3_aa: CASSRTVALDEQFF; cdr3_nt: TGTGCCAGCAGCCGAACGGTGGCTCTAGATGAGCAGTTCTTC
d_call: TRBD1; clone_size: .; v_call: TRBV10-1; j_call: TRBJ2-7; cdr3_aa: CASSADRVPYEQYF; cdr3_nt: TGCGCCAGCAGCGCTGACAGGGTTCCCTACGAGCAGTACTTC
d_call: .; clone_size: .; v_call: TRBV11-3; j_call: TRBJ2-2; cdr3_aa: CASSHPGASSTGELFF; cdr3_nt: TGTGCCAGCAGCCACCCGGGAGCTAGTTCCACCGGGGAGCTGTTTTTT
d_call: .; clone_size: .; v_call: TRBV5-1; j_call: TRBJ2-3; cdr3_aa: CATRRTWESTDTQYF; cdr3_nt: TGCGCCACTCGGCGCACCTGGGAGTCTACAGATACGCAGTATTTT
d_call: .; clone_size: .; v_call: TRBV7-3; j_call: TRBJ2-5; cdr3_aa: CASSPTLTKSRETQYF; cdr3_nt: TGTGCCAGCAGCCCCACCCTGACCAAGTCGCGGGAGACCCAGTACTTC
d_call: .; clone_size: .; v_call: TRBV5-1; j_call: TRBJ1-2; cdr3_aa: CASREQAANYGYTF; cdr3_nt: TGCGCCAGCAGGGAACAGGCAGCTAACTATGGCTACACCTTC